One and the same sample provided the 17 T cell receptor beta chains below, sequenced in a study of T cell responses to AZD1222 COVID-19 vaccine. The table came from immunoSEQ multiplex PCR; TCRdb's copy has only in-frame clones and leaves some out. The data show about 120,000 clones, roughly 90% seen once. Sequenced here: peripheral blood, sampled on day 0 of AZD1222 vaccination. These receptors were taken from an adult in good health.

The chain uses TRBV7-8 and TRBJ2-5; the D gene could be TRBD1 or TRBD2 (5 bases each). The germline gives CDR1 SGHVS, CDR2 FQNEAQ. Trimming removed 5 bases from V and 5 bases from J, with 18 bases in between. CDR3 length: 15 amino acids. The CDR3 coding sequence is TGTGCCAGCAGCAAAGTTGGGGGTTGGGAGGAGACCCAGTACTTC. Protein: CASSKVGGWEETQYF.

The chain joins TRBV18 to TRBJ1-3; D is perhaps TRBD1 (6 bases). CDR3 size: 15 residues. Trimming left V 5 bases short and J 0 bases short, with 11 bases between. The germline CDR1 and CDR2 sequences are KGHSH and LQKENI. CDR3 protein: CASSEGQRSGNTIYF. CDR3 nucleotides: TGTGCCAGCTCAGAGGGACAACGCTCTGGAAACACCATATATTTT.

The J gene is TRBJ1-1, the V gene TRBV7-3; D gene unclear. The CDR3 has 13 amino acids. CDR1 is SGHTA and CDR2 is FQGTGA in the germline V gene. V was pared by 4 bases and J by 1 base, with 7 bases between. This chain's CDR3 is CASSSRANTEAFF. As DNA, the CDR3 is TGTGCCAGCAGCTCCCGGGCGAACACTGAAGCTTTCTTT.

This clone is a singleton in its sample. The chain is built from TRBV6-4 and TRBJ2-1; TRBD1 aligns across 10 bases. CDR3 length: 15 amino acids. CDR1 is MRHNA and CDR2 is SNTAGT in the germline V gene. J was trimmed by 4 bases and V by 5 bases; bases with no gene match: 5. CDR3: CASSPGTGEYNEQFF. The CDR3 bases are TGTGCCAGCAGTCCCGGGACAGGGGAGTACAATGAGCAGTTCTTC.

This chain uses TRBV19 with TRBJ2-5, with D perhaps TRBD2 (6 bases). CDR1 is LNHDA and CDR2 is SQIVND in the germline V gene (reference sequence). Trimming removed 3 bases from V and 5 bases from J, with 13 bases in between. The CDR3 spans 14 residues. This CDR3 is CASSISSAHETQYF. As DNA, the CDR3 is TGTGCCAGTAGTATCTCTAGCGCGCATGAGACCCAGTACTTC.

V usage is TRBV9 and J usage is TRBJ1-3; TRBD1 matches at 7 bases. The germline V gene encodes CDR1 SGDLS and CDR2 YYNGEE. The CDR3 length is 15 residues. After removal of 3 bases from V and 5 bases from J, the junction contained 8 bases not matched to a gene. CDR3 DNA: TGTGCCAGCAGCGCGGGGGGACAGTCCAGAAACACCATATATTTT. Translated, it gives CASSAGGQSRNTIYF.

V usage is TRBV5-8 and J usage is TRBJ1-2, with D unresolved. CDR1 and CDR2 from the germline V gene are SGHTS and YDEGEE. The length of the CDR3 is 14 residues. The V and J ends lost 1 base and 2 bases respectively, with 9 bases between them. In DNA, the CDR3 is TGTGCCAGCAGCTTGTTCCCGGAGAACTATGGCTACACCTTC. Encoded protein: CASSLFPENYGYTF.

This chain connects TRBV5-1 to TRBJ2-1, with D possibly being TRBD2 (5 bases). The CDR3 runs 14 residues. The V gene lost 3 bases and the J gene lost 0 bases, with 7 bases spanning the gap. Germline V lookup: CDR1 SGHRS, CDR2 YFSETQ. CDR3 region: CASSSGSSYNEQFF. In DNA, the CDR3 is TGCGCCAGCAGCTCGGGGAGCTCCTACAATGAGCAGTTCTTC.

The chain carries TRBV30 and TRBJ1-5; D not resolved. Germline V gene sequence: CDR1 GTSNPN, CDR2 SVGIG (reference sequence). V lost 5 bases and J 3 bases, leaving 8 bases between the germline ends. The CDR3 is 12 amino acids. The CDR3 spells CAWGRFNQPQHF. Here the CDR3 DNA reads TGTGCCTGGGGGCGGTTCAATCAGCCCCAGCATTTT.

This sequence joins TRBV5-4 and TRBJ2-2, with TRBD1 matching over 8 bases. The CDR3 contains 16 residues. CDR1 and CDR2 (germline): SGHNT, YYREEE (reference sequence). V gave up 1 base and J gave up 5 bases; unmatched junction bases: 7. This chain's CDR3 is CASSLNRDRWTGELFF. For the CDR3, the DNA is TGTGCCAGCAGCTTGAATAGGGACAGGTGGACCGGGGAGCTGTTTTTT. The full variable domain, completed using reference TRBV5-4 and TRBJ2-2, is ETGVTQSPTHLIKTRGQQVTLRCSSQSGHNTVSWYQQALGQGPQFIFQYYREEENGRGNFPPRFSGLQFPNYSSELNVNALELDDSALYLCASSLNRDRWTGELFFGEGSRLTVL.

This chain connects TRBV30 to TRBJ2-7; 8 nucleotides line up with TRBD1. The CDR3 runs 14 residues. The germline gives CDR1 GTSNPN, CDR2 SVGIG (reference sequence). V shed 4 bases and J 4 bases; nucleotides not matched to a gene: 9. The CDR3 nucleotides are TGTGCCTGGAAGAGTGGACAGGGCTGGTACGAGCAGTACTTC. The encoded protein is CAWKSGQGWYEQYF.

The chain has TRBV5-1 and TRBJ2-7; D not resolved. The V gene lost 2 bases and the J gene lost 1 base, with 13 bases spanning the gap. Per germline, CDR1 SGHRS and CDR2 YFSETQ. CDR3 size: 15 residues. The CDR3 loop reads CASSLSPGLSYEQYF. CDR3 DNA sequence: TGCGCCAGCAGCTTAAGCCCGGGCCTTTCCTACGAGCAGTACTTC.

This chain joins TRBV28 and TRBJ2-7, with 7 bases lining up with TRBD2. There are 14 residues in the CDR3. J was trimmed by 0 bases and V by 8 bases; bases with no gene match: 7. Per the germline V gene, CDR1 is MDHEN and CDR2 is SYDVKM. Here the CDR3 reads CASSRLAASYEQYF. CDR3 nucleotides: TGTGCCAGCTCAAGGCTAGCGGCCTCCTACGAGCAGTACTTC.

The V call is TRBV11-1, the J call TRBJ2-7; TRBD1 agrees at 9 bases. Germline-derived CDR1 and CDR2 are SGHAT and FQDESV (reference sequence). CDR3 length: 14 amino acids. The ends lost 5 bases at V and 3 bases at J; junction bases unmatched: 5. The CDR3 coding sequence is TGTGCCAGCAGCCAGGACAGGGGAGGCTACGAGCAGTACTTC. This codes for CASSQDRGGYEQYF.

This chain connects TRBV5-1 to TRBJ2-1; 9 bases are a match to TRBD1. The germline V gene encodes CDR1 SGHRS and CDR2 YFSETQ. This CDR3 contains 16 residues. Trimming took 2 bases from V and 4 from J; bases not matched to a gene: 7. The CDR3, as DNA: TGCGCCAGCAGCTTAGCACCGGGACAGGGTTACAATGAGCAGTTCTTC. Translating gives CASSLAPGQGYNEQFF. Variable domain in full (rest from reference TRBV5-1 and TRBJ2-1): KAGVTQTPRYLIKTRGQQVTLSCSPISGHRSVSWYQQTPGQGLQFLFEYFSETQRNKGNFPGRFSGRQFSNSRSEMNVSTLELGDSALYLCASSLAPGQGYNEQFFGPGTRLTVL.

This chain connects TRBV11-3 to TRBJ2-7; 9 nucleotides line up with TRBD2. J gave up 3 bases and V 5 bases, and 5 bases lay outside the gene matches. The CDR3 is 14 residues long. Germline CDR1 is SGHNT and CDR2 is YENEEA. For the CDR3, the DNA is TGTGCCAGCAGCAACAAACTAGCGGGCTACGAGCAGTACTTC. Translated, it gives CASSNKLAGYEQYF.

V and J are TRBV30 and TRBJ2-5, with 11 bases aligning to TRBD1. Germline assignment: CDR1 GTSNPN and CDR2 SVGIG (reference sequence). The CDR3 is made up of 13 amino acids. Germline trimming cut 3 bases from V and 5 bases from J; bases unmatched to any gene: 2. The CDR3 loop reads CAWRDRGRETQYF. CDR3 DNA: TGTGCCTGGAGGGACAGGGGGCGGGAGACCCAGTACTTC.